Listed below are T cell receptor beta chains from one sample, sequenced in a study of blood T cells in healthy people across ages. A single record per CDR3 protein comes from TCRdb applying MiXCR to the 5' RACE reads. This table holds 500,000 to 700,000 distinct CDR3 sequences, about 30% found once. Sequencing was done on a sample of blood. Receptors originate from a woman older than 75 in good health. CDR3s include the opening cysteine and the closing phenylalanine or tryptophan.

V	CDR3
TRBV7-8	CASSLAGQGAAISYEQYF
TRBV5-1	CASSLVFAPSGNEQFF
TRBV5-6	CASSLSGGLAGGSYYNEQFF
TRBV27	CASRDGIEQFF
TRBV7-9	CASSPLIATGELFF
TRBV27	CASSFRQGIGGETQYF
TRBV24-1	CATSDQTGSYNEQFF
TRBV20-1	CSAQQGVRTYEQYF
TRBV30	CAWSFRGTGETQYF
TRBV5-5	CASSLEGGGLTEAFF
TRBV14	CASSLKRAYGYTF
TRBV30	CAWSVAGLRTGSPLHF
TRBV2	CASSALAGVSEQYF
TRBV6-2/TRBV6-3	CASTQEATGIGYTF
TRBV7-9	CASSFGQGQAFF
TRBV5-6	CASSLVIGQPGETQFF
TRBV29-1	CSVKGVTVEAFF
TRBV6-2/TRBV6-3	CASSYSRALRAEQFF
TRBV12-3/TRBV12-4	CASSFWRRVQADAQYF
TRBV29-1	CSATQSLGAEQYF
TRBV18	CASSPRSEQYF
TRBV30	CACSPTVRNAIYF
TRBV4-3	CASSHGTGTVTYEQYF
TRBV5-1	CASSIPTGIDEKLFF
TRBV30	CAWSRGGEVDTQYF
TRBV10-3	CAISVGARETQYF
TRBV30	CAWHRDRGTEAFF
TRBV6-1	CASSESYRVDSPLHF
TRBV20-1	CSARQVGIDTQYF
TRBV29-1	CSVTFQQGNYGYTF